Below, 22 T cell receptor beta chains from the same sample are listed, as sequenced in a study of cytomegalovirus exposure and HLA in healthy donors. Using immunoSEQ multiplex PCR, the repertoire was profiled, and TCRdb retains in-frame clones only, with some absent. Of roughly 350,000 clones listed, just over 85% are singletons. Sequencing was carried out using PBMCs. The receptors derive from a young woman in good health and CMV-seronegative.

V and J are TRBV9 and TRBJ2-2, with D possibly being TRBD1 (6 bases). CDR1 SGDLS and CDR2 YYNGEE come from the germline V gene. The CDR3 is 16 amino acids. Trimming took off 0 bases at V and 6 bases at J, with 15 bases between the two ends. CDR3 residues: CASSVGGFRGAGELFF. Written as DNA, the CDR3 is TGTGCCAGCAGCGTAGGGGGGTTCAGGGGTGCCGGGGAGCTGTTTTTT.

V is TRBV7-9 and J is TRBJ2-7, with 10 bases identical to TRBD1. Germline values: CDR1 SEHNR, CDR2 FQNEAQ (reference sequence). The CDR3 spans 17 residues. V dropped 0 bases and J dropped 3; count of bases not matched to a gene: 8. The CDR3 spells CASSLAGQGTGVYEQYF. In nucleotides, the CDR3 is TGTGCCAGCAGCTTAGCGGGACAGGGGACAGGGGTCTACGAGCAGTACTTC. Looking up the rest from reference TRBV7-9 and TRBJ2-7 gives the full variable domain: DTGVSQNPRHKITKRGQNVTFRCDPISEHNRLYWYRQTLGQGPEFLTYFQNEAQLEKSRLLSDRFSAERPKGSFSTLEIQRTEQGDSAMYLCASSLAGQGTGVYEQYFGPGTRLTVT.

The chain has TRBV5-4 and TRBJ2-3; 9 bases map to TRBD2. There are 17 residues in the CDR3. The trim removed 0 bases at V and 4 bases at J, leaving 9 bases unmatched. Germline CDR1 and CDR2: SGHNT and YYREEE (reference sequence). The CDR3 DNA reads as TGTGCCAGCAGCTTGGGCGGGAGGGCCGTTCTCCCAGATACGCAGTATTTT. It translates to CASSLGGRAVLPDTQYF.

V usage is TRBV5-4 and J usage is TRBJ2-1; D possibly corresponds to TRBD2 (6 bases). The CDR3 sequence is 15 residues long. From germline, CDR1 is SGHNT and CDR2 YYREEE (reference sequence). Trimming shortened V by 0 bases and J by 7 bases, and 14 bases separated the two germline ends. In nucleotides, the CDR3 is TGTGCCAGCAGCTTGGCTAGCGCGATTGGGAATGAGCAGTTCTTC. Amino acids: CASSLASAIGNEQFF.

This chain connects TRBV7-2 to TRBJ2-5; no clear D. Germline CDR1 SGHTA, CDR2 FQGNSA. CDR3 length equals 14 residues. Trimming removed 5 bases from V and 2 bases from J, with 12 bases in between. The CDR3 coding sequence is TGTGCCAGCAGCATCTCTAGGTGGCAAGAGACCCAGTACTTC. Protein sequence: CASSISRWQETQYF.

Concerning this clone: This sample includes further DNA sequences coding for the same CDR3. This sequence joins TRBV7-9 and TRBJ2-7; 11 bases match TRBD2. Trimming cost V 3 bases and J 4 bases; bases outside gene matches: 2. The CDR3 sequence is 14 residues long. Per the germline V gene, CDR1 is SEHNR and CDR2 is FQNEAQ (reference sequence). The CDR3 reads CASSLTSGTYEQYF. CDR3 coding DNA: TGTGCCAGCAGCTTGACTAGCGGGACGTACGAGCAGTACTTC.

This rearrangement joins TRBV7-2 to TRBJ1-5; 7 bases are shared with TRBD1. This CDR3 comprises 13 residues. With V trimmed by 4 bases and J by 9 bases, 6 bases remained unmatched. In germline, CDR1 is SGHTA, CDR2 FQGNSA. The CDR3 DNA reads TGTGCCAGCAGCTCGGAGGGGGCGCGGCCCCAGCATTTT. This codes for CASSSEGARPQHF.

DNA for the CDR3: TGTGCCAGAAGCTCCCCCGGGGGGGAGTGCAACGAGCAGTACTTC. The encoded protein is CARSSPGGECNEQYF. The V gene is TRBV5-3, the J gene TRBJ2-7, with 8 bases matching TRBD2. TRBV5-3 is sorted into the ORF group, with uncertain function. With V trimmed by 3 bases and J by 5 bases, 10 bases remained unmatched. CDR3 length equals 15 residues.

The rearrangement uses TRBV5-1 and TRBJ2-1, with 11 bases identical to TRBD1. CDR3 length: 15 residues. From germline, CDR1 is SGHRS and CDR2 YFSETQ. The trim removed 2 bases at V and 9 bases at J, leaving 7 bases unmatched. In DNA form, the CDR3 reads TGCGCCAGCAGCTTCGGGACAGGGGGAGAGGGTGAGCAGTTCTTC. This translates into CASSFGTGGEGEQFF.

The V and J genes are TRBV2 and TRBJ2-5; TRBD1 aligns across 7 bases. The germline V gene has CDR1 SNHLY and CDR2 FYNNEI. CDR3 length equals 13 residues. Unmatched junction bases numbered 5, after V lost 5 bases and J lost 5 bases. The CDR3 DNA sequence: TGTGCCAGCAGTATTGACAGGGTTGAGACCCAGTACTTC. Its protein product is CASSIDRVETQYF.

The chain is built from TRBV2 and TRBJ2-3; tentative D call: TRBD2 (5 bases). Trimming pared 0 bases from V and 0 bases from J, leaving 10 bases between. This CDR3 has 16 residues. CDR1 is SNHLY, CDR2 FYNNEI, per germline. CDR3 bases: TGTGCCAGCAGTGAAGCGGCTAGCTCGAGCACAGATACGCAGTATTTT. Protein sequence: CASSEAASSSTDTQYF.

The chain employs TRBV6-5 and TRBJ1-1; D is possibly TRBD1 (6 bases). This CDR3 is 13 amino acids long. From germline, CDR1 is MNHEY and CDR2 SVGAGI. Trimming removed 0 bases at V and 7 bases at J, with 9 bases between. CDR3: CASSYSSDSEAFF. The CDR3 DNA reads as TGTGCCAGCAGTTACTCTTCGGACAGTGAAGCTTTCTTT.

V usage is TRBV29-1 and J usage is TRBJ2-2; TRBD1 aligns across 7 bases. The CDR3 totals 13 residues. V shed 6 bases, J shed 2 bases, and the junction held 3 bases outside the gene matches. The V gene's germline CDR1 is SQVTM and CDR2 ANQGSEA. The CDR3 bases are TGCAGCGTGGGACAGCTTAACACCGGGGAGCTGTTTTTT. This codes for CSVGQLNTGELFF.

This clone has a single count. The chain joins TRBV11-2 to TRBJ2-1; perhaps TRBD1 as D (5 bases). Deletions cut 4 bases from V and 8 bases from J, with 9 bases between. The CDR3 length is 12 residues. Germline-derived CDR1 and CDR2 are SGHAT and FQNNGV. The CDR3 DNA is TGTGCCAGCAGCTCGCAGGGTTATGAGCAGTTCTTC. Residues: CASSSQGYEQFF.

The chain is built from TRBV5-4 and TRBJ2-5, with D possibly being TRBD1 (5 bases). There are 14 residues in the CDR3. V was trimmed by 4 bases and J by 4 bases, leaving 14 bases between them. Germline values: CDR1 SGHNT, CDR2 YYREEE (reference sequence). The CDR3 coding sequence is TGTGCCAGCAGCCAGGGATTAGCTAGAGAGACCCAGTACTTC. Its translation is CASSQGLARETQYF.

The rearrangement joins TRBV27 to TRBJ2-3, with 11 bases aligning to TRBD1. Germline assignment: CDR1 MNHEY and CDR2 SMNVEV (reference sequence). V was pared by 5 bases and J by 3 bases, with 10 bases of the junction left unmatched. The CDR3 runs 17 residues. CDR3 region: CASSRRTGGWRTDTQYF. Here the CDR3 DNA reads TGTGCCAGCAGTCGTAGGACAGGGGGCTGGAGGACAGATACGCAGTATTTT.

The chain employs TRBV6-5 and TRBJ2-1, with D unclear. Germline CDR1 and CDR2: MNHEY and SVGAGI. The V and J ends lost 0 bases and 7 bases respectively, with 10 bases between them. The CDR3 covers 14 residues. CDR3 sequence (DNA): TGTGCCAGCAGTTACTCCACCGGTCGGAATGAGCAGTTCTTC. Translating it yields CASSYSTGRNEQFF.

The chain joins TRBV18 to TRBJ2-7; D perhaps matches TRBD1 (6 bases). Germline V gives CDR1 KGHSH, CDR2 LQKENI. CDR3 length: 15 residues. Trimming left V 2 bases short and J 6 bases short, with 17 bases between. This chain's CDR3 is CASSPLVGQQSEQYF. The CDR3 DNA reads TGTGCCAGCTCACCATTGGTAGGACAGCAAAGCGAGCAGTACTTC.

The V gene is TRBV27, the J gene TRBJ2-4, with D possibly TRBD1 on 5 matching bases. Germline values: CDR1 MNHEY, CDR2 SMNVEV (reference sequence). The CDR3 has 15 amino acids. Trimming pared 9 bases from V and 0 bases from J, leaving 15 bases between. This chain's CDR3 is CASRSGMIAKNIQYF. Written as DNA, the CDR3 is TGTGCCAGTCGCTCAGGGATGATAGCCAAAAACATTCAGTACTTC.

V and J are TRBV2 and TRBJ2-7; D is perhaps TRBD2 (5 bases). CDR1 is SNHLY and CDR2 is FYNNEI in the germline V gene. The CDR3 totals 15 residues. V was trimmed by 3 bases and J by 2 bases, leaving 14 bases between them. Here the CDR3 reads CASSDTDSGPYEQYF. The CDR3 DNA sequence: TGTGCCAGCAGTGACACGGACTCCGGGCCCTACGAGCAGTACTTC.

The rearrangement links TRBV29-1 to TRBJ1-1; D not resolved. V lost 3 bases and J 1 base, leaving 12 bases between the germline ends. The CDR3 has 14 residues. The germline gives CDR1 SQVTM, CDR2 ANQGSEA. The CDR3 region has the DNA TGCAGCGTTGAGGGCCTCTACAAGAACACTGAAGCTTTCTTT. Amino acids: CSVEGLYKNTEAFF.

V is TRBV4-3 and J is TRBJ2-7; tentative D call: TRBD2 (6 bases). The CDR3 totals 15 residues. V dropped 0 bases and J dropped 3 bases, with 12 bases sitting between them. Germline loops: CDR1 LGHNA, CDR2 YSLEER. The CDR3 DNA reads TGCGCCAGCAGCCAAGATCGGGCGGGGAACTACGAGCAGTACTTC. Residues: CASSQDRAGNYEQYF.